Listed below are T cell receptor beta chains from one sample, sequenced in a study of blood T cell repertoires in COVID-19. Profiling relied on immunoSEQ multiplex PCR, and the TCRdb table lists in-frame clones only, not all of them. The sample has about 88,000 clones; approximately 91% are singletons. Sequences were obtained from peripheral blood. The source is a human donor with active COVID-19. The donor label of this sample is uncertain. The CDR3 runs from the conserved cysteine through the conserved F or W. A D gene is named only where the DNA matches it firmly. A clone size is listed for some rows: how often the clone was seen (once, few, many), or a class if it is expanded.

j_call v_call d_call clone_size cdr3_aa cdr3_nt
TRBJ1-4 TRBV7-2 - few CASSLFPEKNEKLFF TGTGCCAGCAGCTTATTCCCAGAAAAGAATGAAAAACTGTTTTTT
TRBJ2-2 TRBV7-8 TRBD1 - CASSSSGQFTGELFF TGTGCCAGCAGCTCCTCGGGACAGTTCACCGGGGAGCTGTTTTTT
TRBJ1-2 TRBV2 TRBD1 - CASSTLTGDRYGYTF TGTGCCAGCAGTACTTTAACAGGGGATAGGTATGGCTACACCTTC
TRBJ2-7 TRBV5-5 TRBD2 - CATRSGGAYEQYF TGTGCCACCCGTAGCGGGGGGGCCTACGAGCAGTACTTC
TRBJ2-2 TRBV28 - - CASSPGWFTPNTGELFF TGTGCCAGCAGTCCGGGTTGGTTCACCCCAAACACCGGGGAGCTGTTTTTT
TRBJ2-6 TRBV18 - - CASSPPQNSGANVLTF TGTGCCAGCTCACCACCTCAGAACTCTGGGGCCAACGTCCTGACTTTC
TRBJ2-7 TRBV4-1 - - CASSLSQFYEQYF TGCGCCAGCAGCCTCTCACAGTTCTACGAGCAGTACTTC
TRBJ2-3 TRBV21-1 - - CASSKRTSGGAETQYF TGTGCCAGCAGCAAGAGGACTAGCGGGGGGGCCGAGACGCAGTATTTT
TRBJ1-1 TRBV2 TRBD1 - CAGTGDAEAFF TGTGCCGGGACAGGGGATGCTGAAGCTTTCTTT
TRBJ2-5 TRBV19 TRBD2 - CASSRTSGGYETQYF TGTGCCAGTAGCCGGACTAGCGGGGGCTACGAGACCCAGTACTTC
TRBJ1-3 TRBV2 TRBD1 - CASRGLGQGIEGNTIYF TGTGCCAGCAGGGGCCTGGGACAGGGGATAGAGGGAAACACCATATATTTT
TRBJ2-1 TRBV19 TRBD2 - CASSMTSGWNEQFF TGTGCCAGTAGTATGACTAGCGGGTGGAATGAGCAGTTCTTC
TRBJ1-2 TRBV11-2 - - CASSPQPQANYGYTF TGTGCCAGCAGCCCCCAACCCCAGGCTAACTATGGCTACACCTTC
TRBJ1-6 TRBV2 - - CATCSGDASPLHF TGTGCCACCTGCTCGGGGGATGCTTCACCCCTCCACTTT
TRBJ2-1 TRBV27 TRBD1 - CASRRFGQGRNEQFF TGTGCCAGCAGGCGCTTTGGACAGGGGAGGAATGAGCAGTTCTTC
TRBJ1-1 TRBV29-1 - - CSVVVPVNTEAFF TGCAGCGTTGTAGTACCGGTGAACACTGAAGCTTTCTTT
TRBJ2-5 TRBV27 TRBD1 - CASSAAGTGGRETQYF TGTGCCAGCAGTGCAGCCGGGACAGGGGGCCGAGAGACCCAGTACTTC
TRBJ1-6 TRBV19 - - CASSIQAGDNSPLHF TGTGCCAGTAGTATACAGGCAGGGGATAATTCACCCCTCCACTTT
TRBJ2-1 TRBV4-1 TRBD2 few CASSHTTSGGAGREQFF TGCGCCAGCAGCCATACGACTAGCGGGGGGGCGGGACGTGAGCAGTTCTTC
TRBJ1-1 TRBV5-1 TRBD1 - CASSSGQEDTEAFF TGCGCCAGCAGCTCGGGACAGGAAGACACTGAAGCTTTCTTT
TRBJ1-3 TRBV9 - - CASSPSPGHSGNTIYF TGTGCCAGCAGCCCATCACCAGGGCACTCTGGAAACACCATATATTTT
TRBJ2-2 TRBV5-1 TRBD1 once CASSLTTGPNTGELFF TGCGCCAGCAGCTTGACGACAGGGCCTAACACCGGGGAGCTGTTTTTT
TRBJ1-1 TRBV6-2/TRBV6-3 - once CASSQKTIGAAFF TGTGCCAGCAGTCAGAAAACTATTGGGGCCGCTTTCTTT
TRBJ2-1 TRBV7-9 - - CASSPTGSNEQFF TGTGCCAGCAGCCCTACCGGGTCCAATGAGCAGTTCTTC
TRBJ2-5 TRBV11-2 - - CASSLGGGTETQYF TGTGCCAGCAGCTTAGGTGGGGGGACAGAGACCCAGTACTTC
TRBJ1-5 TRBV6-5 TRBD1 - CASSYYRGSNQPQHF TGTGCCAGCAGTTACTACAGGGGCAGCAATCAGCCCCAGCATTTT